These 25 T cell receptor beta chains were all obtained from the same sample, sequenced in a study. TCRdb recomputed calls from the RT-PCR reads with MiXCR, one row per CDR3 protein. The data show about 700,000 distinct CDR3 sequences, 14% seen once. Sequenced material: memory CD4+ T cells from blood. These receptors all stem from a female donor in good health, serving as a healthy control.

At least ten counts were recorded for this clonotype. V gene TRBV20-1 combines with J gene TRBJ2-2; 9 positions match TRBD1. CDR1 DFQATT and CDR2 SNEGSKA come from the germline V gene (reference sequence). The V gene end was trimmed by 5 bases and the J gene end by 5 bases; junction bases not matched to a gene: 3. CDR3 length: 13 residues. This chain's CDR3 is CSAGDRVTGELFF. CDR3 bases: TGCAGTGCTGGGGACAGGGTGACCGGGGAGCTGTTTTTT.

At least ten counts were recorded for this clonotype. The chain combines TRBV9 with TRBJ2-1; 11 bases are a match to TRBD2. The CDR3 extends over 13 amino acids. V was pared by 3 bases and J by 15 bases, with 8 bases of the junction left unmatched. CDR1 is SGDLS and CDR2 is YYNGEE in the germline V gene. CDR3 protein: CASSATTSGSLFF. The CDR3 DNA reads TGTGCCAGCAGCGCTACCACTAGCGGGAGCTTGTTCTTC.

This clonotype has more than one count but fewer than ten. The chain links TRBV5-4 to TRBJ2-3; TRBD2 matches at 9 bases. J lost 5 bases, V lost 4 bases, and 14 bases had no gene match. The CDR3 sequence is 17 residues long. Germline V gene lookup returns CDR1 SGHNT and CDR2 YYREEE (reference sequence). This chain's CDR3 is CASSGLNSGGAGDTQYF. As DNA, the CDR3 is TGTGCCAGCAGCGGATTAAATAGCGGGGGAGCCGGAGATACGCAGTATTTT. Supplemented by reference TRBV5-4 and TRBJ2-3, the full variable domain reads ETGVTQSPTHLIKTRGQQVTLRCSSQSGHNTVSWYQQALGQGPQFIFQYYREEENGRGNFPPRFSGLQFPNYSSELNVNALELDDSALYLCASSGLNSGGAGDTQYFGPGTRLTVL.

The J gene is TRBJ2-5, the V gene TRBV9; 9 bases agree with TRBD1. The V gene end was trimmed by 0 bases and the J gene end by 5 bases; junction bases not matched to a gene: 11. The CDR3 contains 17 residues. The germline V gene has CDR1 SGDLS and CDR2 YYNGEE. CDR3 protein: CASSVATQQGAGETQYF. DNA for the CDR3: TGTGCCAGCAGCGTAGCAACCCAACAGGGGGCTGGGGAGACCCAGTACTTC.

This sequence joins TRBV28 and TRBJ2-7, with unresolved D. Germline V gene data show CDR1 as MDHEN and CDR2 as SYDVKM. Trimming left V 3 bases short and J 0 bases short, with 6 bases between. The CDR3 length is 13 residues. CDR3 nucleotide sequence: TGTGCCAGCAGTTTGCGACACTCCTACGAGCAGTACTTC. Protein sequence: CASSLRHSYEQYF.

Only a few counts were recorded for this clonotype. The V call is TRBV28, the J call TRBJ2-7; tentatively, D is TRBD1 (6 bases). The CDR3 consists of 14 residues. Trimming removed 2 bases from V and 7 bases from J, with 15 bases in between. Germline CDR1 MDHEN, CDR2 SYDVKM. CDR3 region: CASSLRGTFLEQYF. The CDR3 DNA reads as TGTGCCAGCAGTTTAAGGGGGACGTTTTTGGAGCAGTACTTC.

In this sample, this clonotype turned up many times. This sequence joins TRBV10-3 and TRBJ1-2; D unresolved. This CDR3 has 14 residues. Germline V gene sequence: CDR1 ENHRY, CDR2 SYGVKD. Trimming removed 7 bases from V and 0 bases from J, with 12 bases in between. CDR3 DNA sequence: TGTGCCATCAACTCGGTTGGGGCTAACTATGGCTACACCTTC. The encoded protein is CAINSVGANYGYTF.

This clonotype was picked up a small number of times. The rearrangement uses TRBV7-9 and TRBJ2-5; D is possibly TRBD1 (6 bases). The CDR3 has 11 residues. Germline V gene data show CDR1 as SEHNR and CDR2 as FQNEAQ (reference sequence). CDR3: CAGAVQETQYF. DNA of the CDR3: TGTGCGGGGGCCGTTCAAGAGACCCAGTACTTC.

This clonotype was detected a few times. This CDR3 is CSAWTGASYNEQFF. The CDR3 nucleotides are TGCAGTGCTTGGACAGGGGCGTCCTACAATGAGCAGTTCTTC. This rearrangement joins TRBV20-1 to TRBJ2-1; 9 positions match TRBD1. CDR1 DFQATT and CDR2 SNEGSKA come from the germline V gene (reference sequence). The V segment lost 5 bases and the J segment 1 base; nucleotides outside the gene matches: 3. This CDR3 has 14 residues.

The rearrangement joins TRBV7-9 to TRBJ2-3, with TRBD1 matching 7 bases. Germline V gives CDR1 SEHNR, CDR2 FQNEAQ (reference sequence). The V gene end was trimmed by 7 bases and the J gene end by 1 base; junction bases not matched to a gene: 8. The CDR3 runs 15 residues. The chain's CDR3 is CASTRRTGGTDTQYF. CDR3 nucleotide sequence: TGTGCCAGCACCCGAAGGACAGGAGGCACAGATACGCAGTATTTT.

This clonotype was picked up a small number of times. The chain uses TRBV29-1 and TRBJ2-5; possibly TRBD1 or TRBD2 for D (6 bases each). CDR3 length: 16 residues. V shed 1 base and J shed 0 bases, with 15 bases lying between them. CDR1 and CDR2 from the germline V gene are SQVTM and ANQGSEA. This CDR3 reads CSVEGGARRYQETQYF. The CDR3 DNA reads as TGCAGCGTTGAAGGGGGGGCTCGGCGGTACCAAGAGACCCAGTACTTC.

This CDR3 is CASAVGRTFTDTQYF. Written as DNA, the CDR3 is TGTGCCAGCGCGGTGGGGCGGACCTTCACAGATACGCAGTATTTT. The chain carries TRBV28 and TRBJ2-3, with a possible D match to TRBD1 (5 bases). With 8 bases removed from V and 2 bases from J, the gap between germline ends came to 17 bases. CDR1 and CDR2 (germline): MDHEN, SYDVKM. There are 15 residues in the CDR3.

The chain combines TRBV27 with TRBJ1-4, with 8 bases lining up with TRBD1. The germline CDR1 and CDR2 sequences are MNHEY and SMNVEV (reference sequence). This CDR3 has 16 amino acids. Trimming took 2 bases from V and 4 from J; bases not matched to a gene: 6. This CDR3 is CASSLGQGLGNEKLFF. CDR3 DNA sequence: TGTGCCAGCAGTTTAGGACAGGGCTTGGGTAATGAAAAACTGTTTTTT.

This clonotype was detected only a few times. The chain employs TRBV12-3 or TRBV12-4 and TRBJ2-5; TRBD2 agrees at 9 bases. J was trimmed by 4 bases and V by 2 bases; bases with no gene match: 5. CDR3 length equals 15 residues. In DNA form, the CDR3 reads TGTGCCAGCAGTTTAATTGCACTAGCGGGAGAGACCCAGTACTTC. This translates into CASSLIALAGETQYF.

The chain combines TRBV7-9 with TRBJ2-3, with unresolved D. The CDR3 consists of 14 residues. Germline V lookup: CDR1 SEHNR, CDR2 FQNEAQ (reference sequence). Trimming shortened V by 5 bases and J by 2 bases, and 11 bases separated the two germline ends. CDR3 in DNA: TGTGCCAGCAGCCCGAACGCAGACACAGATACGCAGTATTTT. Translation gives CASSPNADTDTQYF.

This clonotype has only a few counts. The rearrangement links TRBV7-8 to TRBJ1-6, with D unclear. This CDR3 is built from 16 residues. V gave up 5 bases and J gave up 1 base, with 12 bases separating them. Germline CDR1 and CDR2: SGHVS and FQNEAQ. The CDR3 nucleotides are TGTGCCAGCAGCCATAAGGCGGGGTCCTATAATTCACCCCTCCACTTT. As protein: CASSHKAGSYNSPLHF.

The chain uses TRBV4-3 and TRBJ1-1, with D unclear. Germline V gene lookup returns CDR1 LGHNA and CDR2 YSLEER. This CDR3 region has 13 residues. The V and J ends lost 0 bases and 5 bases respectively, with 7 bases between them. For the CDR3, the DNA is TGCGCCAGCAGCCAAGAAGCGGGGACTGAAGCTTTCTTT. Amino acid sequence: CASSQEAGTEAFF.

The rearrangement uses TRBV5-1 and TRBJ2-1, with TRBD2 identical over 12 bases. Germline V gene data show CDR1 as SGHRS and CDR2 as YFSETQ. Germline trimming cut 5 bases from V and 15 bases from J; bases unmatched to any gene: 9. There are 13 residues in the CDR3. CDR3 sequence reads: CASRASGGASRFF. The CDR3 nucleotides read TGCGCCAGCAGGGCTAGCGGGGGGGCCTCTCGGTTCTTC.

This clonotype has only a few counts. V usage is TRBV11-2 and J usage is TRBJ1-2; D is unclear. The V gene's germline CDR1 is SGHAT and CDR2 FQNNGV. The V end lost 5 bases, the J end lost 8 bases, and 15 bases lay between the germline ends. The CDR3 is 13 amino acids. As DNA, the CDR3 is TGTGCCAGCAGCCTGATGGACGCGGAGGGCTACACCTTC. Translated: CASSLMDAEGYTF.

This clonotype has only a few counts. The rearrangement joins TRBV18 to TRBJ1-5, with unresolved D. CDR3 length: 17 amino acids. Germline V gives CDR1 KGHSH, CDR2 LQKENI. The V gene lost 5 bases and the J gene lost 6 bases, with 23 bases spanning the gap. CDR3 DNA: TGTGCCAGCTCAGCCCCGATGAACAGAGAATGGAGTCAGCCCCAGCATTTT. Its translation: CASSAPMNREWSQPQHF.

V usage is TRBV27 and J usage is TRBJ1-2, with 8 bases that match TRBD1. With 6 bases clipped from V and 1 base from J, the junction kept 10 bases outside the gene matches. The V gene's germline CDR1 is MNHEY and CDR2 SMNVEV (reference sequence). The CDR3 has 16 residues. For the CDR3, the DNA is TGTGCCAGCAGCGCCGTAACAGGGGGAAATAACTATGGCTACACCTTC. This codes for CASSAVTGGNNYGYTF.

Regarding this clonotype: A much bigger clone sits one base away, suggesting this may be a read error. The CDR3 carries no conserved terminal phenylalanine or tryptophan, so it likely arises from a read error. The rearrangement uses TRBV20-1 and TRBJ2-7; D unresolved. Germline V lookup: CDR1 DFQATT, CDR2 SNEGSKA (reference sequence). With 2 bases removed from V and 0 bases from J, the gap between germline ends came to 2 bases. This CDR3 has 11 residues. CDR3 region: CSARHSYEQYL. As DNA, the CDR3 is TGCAGTGCTAGACACTCCTACGAGCAGTACTTA.

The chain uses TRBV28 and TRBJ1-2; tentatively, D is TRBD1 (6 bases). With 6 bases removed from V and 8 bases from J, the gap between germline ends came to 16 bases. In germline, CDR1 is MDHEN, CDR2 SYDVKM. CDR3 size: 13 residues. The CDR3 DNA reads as TGTGCCAGCAGGCGACAGGACTTGAGAGGCTACACCTTC. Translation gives CASRRQDLRGYTF.

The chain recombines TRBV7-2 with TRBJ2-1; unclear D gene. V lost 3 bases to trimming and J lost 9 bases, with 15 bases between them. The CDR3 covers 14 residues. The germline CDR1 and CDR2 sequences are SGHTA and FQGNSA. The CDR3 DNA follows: TGTGCCAGCAGCTTCGGAGCCCGCGGCGGTGAGCAGTTCTTC. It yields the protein CASSFGARGGEQFF.

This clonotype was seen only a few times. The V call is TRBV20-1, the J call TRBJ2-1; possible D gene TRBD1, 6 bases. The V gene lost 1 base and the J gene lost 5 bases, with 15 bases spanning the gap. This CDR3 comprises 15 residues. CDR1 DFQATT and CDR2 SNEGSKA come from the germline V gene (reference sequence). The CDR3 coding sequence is TGCAGTGCTAGAGGTATGATGACAGGCAACAATGAGCAGTTCTTC. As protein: CSARGMMTGNNEQFF.